The rows below give T cell receptor beta chains drawn from one sample of a study of blood T cell repertoires in COVID-19. Here immunoSEQ multiplex PCR was the method, and the copy in TCRdb shows in-frame clones only, minus some. The table lists around 140,000 clones, under 90% of them singletons. Sample: PBMCs or T cells enriched from blood (not recorded which). The receptor source for this set is a man aged 45-65 years in a cohort exposed to, infected with or recovered from COVID-19 (not recorded which). Each CDR3 is given with its conserved first and last residue. A D gene is named only where the DNA matches it firmly. Some rows have no size entry. The others give once, few or many, or a class for an expanded clone.

v_call	d_call	j_call	clone_size	cdr3_nt	cdr3_aa
TRBV12-3/TRBV12-4	-	TRBJ1-5	-	TGTGCCAGCAGTTTGTCAGAAAATCAGCCCCAGCATTTT	CASSLSENQPQHF
TRBV24-1	-	TRBJ1-4	-	TGTGCCACCAGTGGGGGAGGAAATAATGAAAAACTGTTTTTT	CATSGGGNNEKLFF
TRBV5-1	TRBD1	TRBJ1-1	-	TGCGCCAGCAGCTTGGGGGGGACAGGGTGGCCGAACACTGAAGCTTTCTTT	CASSLGGTGWPNTEAFF
TRBV5-4	-	TRBJ1-2	-	TGTGCCAGCAGCTTGGATGGGGGCTTCGTCTATGGCTACACCTTC	CASSLDGGFVYGYTF
TRBV7-2	-	TRBJ1-2	once	TGTGCCAGCAGCTTCGGGGGGGCGGGAGTCCACACCTATGGCTACACCTTC	CASSFGGAGVHTYGYTF
TRBV10-3	TRBD1	TRBJ1-2	few	TGTGCCATCAGTGGACAGGGGGCGGGCTATGGCTACACCTTC	CAISGQGAGYGYTF
TRBV29-1	TRBD2	TRBJ2-5	-	TGCAGCGTTGAAGATATGGCTAGCGGGGGAAAGACCCAGTACTTC	CSVEDMASGGKTQYF
TRBV9	TRBD2	TRBJ2-7	-	TGTGCCAGCAGCCCAGAAGGCGGGAGGGGGCCCTACGAGCAGTACTTC	CASSPEGGRGPYEQYF
TRBV7-9	-	TRBJ1-2	-	TGTGCCAGCAGCTCACCCTCAGTTACTAACTATGGCTACACCTTC	CASSSPSVTNYGYTF
TRBV27	-	TRBJ2-1	few	TGTGCCAGCAGTTTATCGATCACTACCCCGTACAATGAGCAGTTCTTC	CASSLSITTPYNEQFF
TRBV6-1	-	TRBJ1-5	-	TGTGCCAGCAGTGAATCGGAGGGTTCAGGGAAGAATCAGCCCCAGCATTTT	CASSESEGSGKNQPQHF
TRBV7-2	TRBD2	TRBJ2-5	-	TGTGCCAGCAGCCTAGTGGGGGGGACCCAAGAGACCCAGTACTTC	CASSLVGGTQETQYF
TRBV7-9	TRBD1	TRBJ1-3	-	TGTGCCAGCAGCTTAACCCGGGACAGTGTACCTCTTAGAAACACCATATATTTT	CASSLTRDSVPLRNTIYF
TRBV27	-	TRBJ2-3	-	TGTGCCAGCAGTTTAAAGGGCACTAGTCTCAGCACAGATACGCAGTATTTT	CASSLKGTSLSTDTQYF
TRBV6-1	-	TRBJ2-7	-	TGTGCCAGCAGTGAATGGGGCGGGGCCGACTCCTACGAGCAGTACTTC	CASSEWGGADSYEQYF
TRBV5-4	-	TRBJ2-7	-	TGTGCCAGCAGCTTGGATCCCAACTCCTACGAGCAGTACTTC	CASSLDPNSYEQYF
TRBV4-3	-	TRBJ1-2	-	TGCGCCAGCAGCCGCTACAGGGAGGGCTTGGGAGGCTACACCTTC	CASSRYREGLGGYTF
TRBV7-9	TRBD1	TRBJ2-7	-	TGTGCCAGCAGCCCCTGGGACAGGGACTACGAGCAGTACTTC	CASSPWDRDYEQYF
TRBV5-6	TRBD2	TRBJ2-1	-	TGTGCCAGCAGCGGGACTAGCGGGAGAGTAAGCCATGAGCAGTTCTTC	CASSGTSGRVSHEQFF
TRBV7-9	-	TRBJ2-1	-	TGTGCCAGCAGCGCCCGGGACACGGGTGAGCAGTTCTTC	CASSARDTGEQFF
TRBV11-3	TRBD2	TRBJ2-1	once	TGTGCCAGCAGCTTAGGAGAAGCGGGGGGCCCCAATGAGCAGTTCTTC	CASSLGEAGGPNEQFF
TRBV27	TRBD2	TRBJ2-3	-	TGTGCCAGCAGTCATACTAGCGGGTTAACAGATACGCAGTATTTT	CASSHTSGLTDTQYF
TRBV6-5	TRBD2	TRBJ2-7	-	TGTGCCAGCAGCCCGGGGGGGCGGGATTACGAGCAGTACTTC	CASSPGGRDYEQYF
TRBV7-3	TRBD1	TRBJ2-7	-	TGTGCCAGCAGCCAGCAGGGGGCGTACGAGCAGTACTTC	CASSQQGAYEQYF
TRBV11-2	-	TRBJ1-4	-	TGTGCCAGCAGCTTAAGTTACGAGATTTCTAATGAAAAACTGTTTTTT	CASSLSYEISNEKLFF
TRBV10-3	-	TRBJ2-5	-	TGTGCCATCAGTGAGTTACAGCATCAAGAGACCCAGTACTTC	CAISELQHQETQYF
TRBV4-1	-	TRBJ1-6	few	TGCGCCAGCAGCCAAGATCAATCACCCCTCCACTTT	CASSQDQSPLHF
TRBV7-6	TRBD1	TRBJ2-2	-	TGTGCCAGCAGCTCCAGGACAGGGTCGAACACCGGGGAGCTGTTTTTT	CASSSRTGSNTGELFF
TRBV27	TRBD2	TRBJ2-5	few	TGTGCCAGCAGTACGACTAGCGGGAGCTTCACGGAGGAGACCCAGTACTTC	CASSTTSGSFTEETQYF
TRBV7-8	TRBD1	TRBJ1-1	-	TGTGCCAGCAGCTTAGGATACAGGGGCTGGGGGACTGAAGCTTTCTTT	CASSLGYRGWGTEAFF
TRBV18	TRBD1	TRBJ1-1	-	TGTGCCAGCTCCACCTTGGACAGGGGAAACACTGAAGCTTTCTTT	CASSTLDRGNTEAFF
TRBV18	-	TRBJ2-7	-	TGTGCCAGCTCACTCGAGGGTACAGGGACCTACGAGCAGTACTTC	CASSLEGTGTYEQYF
TRBV2	-	TRBJ2-1	-	TGTGCCAGCAATAGTCGGGGGGCCCAGAGCTCCTACAATGAGCAGTTCTTC	CASNSRGAQSSYNEQFF
TRBV6-5	-	TRBJ1-1	-	TGTGCCAGCAGCCACAGGGATACTGAAGCTTTCTTT	CASSHRDTEAFF
TRBV19	-	TRBJ1-1	-	TGTGCCAGTAGTATGCGTGGCACTGAAGCTTTCTTT	CASSMRGTEAFF
TRBV6-2/TRBV6-3	TRBD1	TRBJ1-6	-	TGTGCCAGCAGTTACTTGACAGGGAATTCACCCCTCCACTTT	CASSYLTGNSPLHF
TRBV6-5	-	TRBJ1-2	-	TGTGCCAGCAACCAGGACATTTGGCGGGGTGGCTACACCTTC	CASNQDIWRGGYTF
TRBV5-6	-	TRBJ1-1	-	TGTGCCAGCAGCCCGCAAGAGGGTTACACTGAAGCTTTCTTT	CASSPQEGYTEAFF
TRBV6-5	TRBD1	TRBJ1-6	-	TGTGCCAGCACCCTGGGACAGGTTAATTCACCCCTCCACTTT	CASTLGQVNSPLHF
TRBV30	-	TRBJ1-6	-	TGTGCCTGGAGTCAGGGGTCACGGAATTCACCCCTCCACTTT	CAWSQGSRNSPLHF
TRBV19	TRBD1	TRBJ1-2	-	TGTGCCAGTAGTATCTGGACAGGGGTAGGCTATGGCTACACCTTC	CASSIWTGVGYGYTF
TRBV6-6	TRBD2	TRBJ2-3	-	TGTGCCAGCAGCCCCGGGACAGGGCTACGGGGACTAGCGGGTGGATATACGCAGTATTTT	CASSPGTGLRGLAGGYTQYF
TRBV6-9	TRBD2	TRBJ2-2	-	TGTGCCAGCAGTTACCACCCTAGCGGGGGCCCCACCGGGGAGCTGTTTTTT	CASSYHPSGGPTGELFF
TRBV7-8	-	TRBJ1-1	-	TGTGCCAGCAGCTTATATCACACTGAAGCTTTCTTT	CASSLYHTEAFF
TRBV10-3	-	TRBJ2-3	-	TGTGCCATCAAGGTTGCGGGGGCCGCAGATACGCAGTATTTT	CAIKVAGAADTQYF
TRBV30	-	TRBJ1-3	-	TGTGCCTGGAGTGTACGAGGGCAGCGAAACACCATATATTTT	CAWSVRGQRNTIYF
TRBV7-2	TRBD2	TRBJ2-5	-	TGTGCCAGCAGCTCTGAGGGACTAGTCCAAGAGACCCAGTACTTC	CASSSEGLVQETQYF
TRBV27	-	TRBJ2-1	-	TGTGCCAGCAGTTTTTCTAGTAGGGGTTGGGATGAGCAGTTCTTC	CASSFSSRGWDEQFF
TRBV4-1	-	TRBJ2-1	-	TGCGCCAGCAGCCCTAATCCGCAGGGATTAAGTAATGAGCAGTTCTTC	CASSPNPQGLSNEQFF
TRBV7-2	-	TRBJ2-7	-	TGTGCCAGCAGCTTAGTGGGTACTAGTTCCTACGAGCAGTACTTC	CASSLVGTSSYEQYF
TRBV5-1	-	TRBJ1-4	-	TGCGCCAGCAGCTCAGAGGGGGCAACTAATGAAAAACTGTTTTTT	CASSSEGATNEKLFF
TRBV10-3	TRBD2	TRBJ2-7	-	TGTGCCATCAGTGAGTCGGGGGGAGGGGTCCGACTCTCCTACGAGCAGTACTTC	CAISESGGGVRLSYEQYF
TRBV9	-	TRBJ1-2	-	TGTGCCAGCAGCGGGACAGTAACTGAGATTAACTATGGCTACACCTTC	CASSGTVTEINYGYTF
TRBV7-8	TRBD1	TRBJ2-1	-	TGTGCCAGCAGCCTAAGACAGGGGCTCCCCTACAATGAGCAGTTCTTC	CASSLRQGLPYNEQFF
TRBV23-1	-	TRBJ1-2	-	TGCGCCAGCAGTAGCGAGAGTTATGGCTACACCTTC	CASSSESYGYTF
TRBV7-2	TRBD1	TRBJ1-2	-	TGTGCCAGCAGCCTGGGACAGGGATCTGGCTACACCTTC	CASSLGQGSGYTF
TRBV19	-	TRBJ2-3	-	TGTGCCAGTAGTATAGTCGACTTGAGCAGCGGAGACACAGATACGCAGTATTTT	CASSIVDLSSGDTDTQYF
TRBV5-4	-	TRBJ1-1	-	TGTGCCAGCAGCCCCCTGGGAGAGGTACCGAACACTGAAGCTTTCTTT	CASSPLGEVPNTEAFF
TRBV6-6	TRBD1	TRBJ1-2	once	TGTGCCAGCAGCGAGCGCACCGGGACAGGGTGGTATGGCTACACCTTC	CASSERTGTGWYGYTF
TRBV5-1	TRBD1	TRBJ1-1	-	TGCGCCAGCAGCCCACAGGGGATTGGGACTGAAGCTTTCTTT	CASSPQGIGTEAFF